This TCR beta chain was sequenced in a study of beta chain features in type 1 diabetes. The study's findings and limits: Across all four CD4+ subsets, people with type 1 diabetes showed modestly shorter TCRB CDR3s. Insertions were fewer and deletions more numerous at VDJ junctions in type 1 diabetes patients.

The CDR3 runs to 14 residues. Trimming cost V 4 bases and J 3 bases, with 13 bases left between them. From germline, CDR1 is MDHEN and CDR2 SYDVKM. The table lists this clone with a few counts. The target antigen is unknown. Expressed TCRB transcripts got sequenced, as all isolated RNA was reverse transcribed. TCRdb's table, derived via immunoSEQ multiplex PCR, lists solely in-frame clones and lacks some. This repertoire shows around 170,000 clones, about 10% found once; its top ten account for roughly 0.7%. The sequence derives from a woman in her 30s with type 1 diabetes. Material for sequencing was central memory CD4+ T cells from blood. This chain links TRBV28 with TRBJ2-7, with D possibly TRBD2 on 6 matching bases. The CDR3 sequence is CASSSQGGFYEQYF. The DNA of the CDR3 is TGTGCCAGCAGTTCCCAAGGAGGGTTCTACGAGCAGTACTTC.